This TCR beta chain was identified in a study of T cells in Graves' hyperthyroidism and ophthalmopathy (dated by TCRdb to the late 2010s). As for the study more broadly: Peripheral blood was collected at initial diagnosis, before any treatment. To identify distinguishing TCR V-J signatures, a discovery cohort of around 100 patients was used, comprising under 45 with Graves' ophthalmopathy and some 60 with stable Graves' hyperthyroidism. Prospective prediction of ophthalmopathy was tested in an independent validation cohort of about 19 hyperthyroidism patients and some 17 patients who later progressed to ophthalmopathy. The 100 or so discovery patients were divided at random into training and test sets in a 7:3 ratio. The study also compared thyroid tissue and blood T-cell repertoires from more than 5 Graves' hyperthyroidism patients. After blood sampling, hyperthyroidism patients were treated with methimazole at a starting dose of 30 mg daily, and ophthalmopathy patients were treated with high-dose intravenous methylprednisolone. TCR Vbeta CDR3 sequencing of 120 to 150 peripheral blood samples (fewer than 45 ophthalmopathy, 75 to 80 hyperthyroidism and approximately 17 progressor patients) is reported in the paper.

This clonotype showed up many times. It has no known antigen specificity. One base away there is no much larger clone; base qualities are not given. Hyperthyroidism patients were newly diagnosed, with disease duration under 2 months, and aged 18 to 65 years. The study excluded patients with uncontrolled infections, other autoimmune diseases, pregnancy or lactation. Diagnoses relied on clinical symptoms, serum thyroxine and TRAb, thyroid ultrasound and orbital computed tomography. For progressor patients, blood was drawn at the first diagnosis of hyperthyroidism, before any ophthalmopathy symptoms had appeared. PBMCs were separated from under 12 ml of fresh peripheral blood using Ficoll-Paque density gradient centrifugation. Progressor patients were defined as those initially diagnosed with Graves' hyperthyroidism in whom ophthalmopathy developed during follow-up. Trizol reagent was used to extract total RNA, and RNA quality was then checked on an Agilent 2100 Bioanalyzer.

Paper-wide results and their limitations: Sample size was not statistically predetermined, and investigators were not blinded to group allocation. Ophthalmopathy was separated from stable hyperthyroidism by a 13 V-J signature model, with around 88% sensitivity and 81% to 82% specificity obtained in cross-validation and 80%/75% obtained in testing. In validation, the model predicted progression to ophthalmopathy a median of about 6.5 months before onset, with 70% to 71% sensitivity and 72.22% specificity. Blood samples also contained most of the expanded thyroid clonotypes (frequency above 0.001), which suggests that blood repertoires may reflect thyroid immune responses.

From its cysteine to its phenylalanine, the CDR3 spans 15 amino acids. Left in the record is the CDR3 DNA by itself, 45 bases read in frame from the first base. V ends up 3 bases short and J 5 bases short, with an unmatched junction base count of 8. CDR1 LNHDA and CDR2 SQIVND were looked up in the germline V gene (reference sequence). TCR beta CDR3 regions were amplified from RNA transcripts. The first round of RT-PCR for the TCR CDR3 was performed with the HTBI primer set and the Qiagen OneStep RT-PCR kit. Libraries were constructed in a second round of multiplex PCR, after which size selection and purification were performed. Sequencing of the libraries was done on an Illumina HiSeq2000 using paired-end 100 bp reads. In the paper's pipeline: SOAPnuke was used to process the raw data, removing reads that contained adapters or uncalled bases, had a mean Phred below 15, or lacked an exact match to the constant primer or identifier. High-quality paired reads were merged using COPE v1.2.5, and each unique nucleotide sequence was defined as a clonotype. MiTCR v1.1 was used to align the clonotypes against IMGT TRBV, TRBD and TRBJ reference segments. The analysis included only V-J combinations with a frequency above 0.0001, which together covered about 99% of the repertoires. The TCS score was defined as F50 (clonal expansion) divided by E x V (chaos), with BLOSUM62-based TCRdist calculated between CDR3 peptides within each V-J. Welch's t-statistics and random forest reduced 450 to 600 V-J features to 10 to 15, which were used in a naive Bayes classifier (R e1071). The public reads were reanalyzed by TCRdb: fastp trimming at Q25, MiXCR alignment, in-frame beta chains only. Every CDR3 protein is listed once, alongside the most common genes and DNA of its rows. The V and J calls were not made by the authors but by TCRdb's processing. This sample comprises under 450,000 distinct CDR3 sequences, approximately 12% of them detected only once. The ten largest clones add up to around 21% of the sample.

The chain is assembled from TRBV19 and TRBJ1-2; a stretch of 8 junction bases matches TRBD1. The sequence derives from a man aged 25 to 40 with Graves' hyperthyroidism that later progressed to Graves' ophthalmopathy. Sequenced sample: blood. CDR3 loop: CASSIWRDRKYGYTF. The nucleotide sequence reads TGTGCCAGTAGTATTTGGCGGGACAGGAAGTATGGCTACACCTTC.